The entry below describes one T cell receptor (beta chain). What it binds is not known. Naive CD8 T cells underwent sorting with the CD8+CD4-CCR7+CD45RA+ definition. The V gene lost 5 bases and the J gene lost 3 bases, with 17 bases spanning the gap. The CDR3 totals 15 residues. CDR1 and CDR2 from the germline V gene are MNHEY and SMNVEV (reference sequence). Previously described methods with listed TCR primers produced the bulk TCR libraries. TCRdb ran MiXCR on the PCR reads and lists one entry per CDR3 protein. This table has about 640,000 distinct CDR3 sequences, roughly 21% appearing once. This record belongs to a study of molecular identifiers for immune sequencing clone quantification. Study-wide points: Over 97% of CMV-specific effector molecules, but under 1% of naive ones, were in clones above 20 copies. Investigators reportedly could detect spiked Jurkat TCR RNA from one cell among approximately 970,000 naive cells.

Source material: naive CD8+ T cells from blood, with Jurkat cell RNA spiked in. Subset reported: FACS-sorted CD8+CD4-CCR7+CD45RA+ naive T cells. The sequence derives from a human donor in good health. Some libraries in this study had Jurkat cell RNA spiked in. This chain connects TRBV27 to TRBJ2-7; D not resolved. CDR3: CASSPTSRVLYEQYF. CDR3 coding DNA: TGTGCCAGCAGTCCGACCTCTAGGGTTCTCTACGAGCAGTACTTC.